The clone carrying this T cell receptor (beta chain) appeared a single time. The data stem from a study of control samples from healthy donors and cancer patients. TCRdb's table, derived via immunoSEQ multiplex PCR, lists solely in-frame clones and lacks some. The table has hundreds of thousands of clones, around nine tenths seen once. The CDR3 has 14 amino acids. Germline V gene sequence: CDR1 SGHTA, CDR2 FQGNSA. Trimming cost V 1 base and J 7 bases, with 14 bases left between them. The sequenced material came from PBMCs. The receptor was isolated from a man in his forties with head and neck cancer. The chain joins TRBV7-2 to TRBJ2-7; TRBD2 might be the D (7 bases). CDR3 bases: TGTGCCAGCAGCTTAGGGTTGGGGGGGCGTGAGCAGTACTTC. It is translated as CASSLGLGGREQYF.